These 3 T cell receptor beta chains were all obtained from the same sample, sequenced in a study of PD-1 blockade in classical Hodgkin lymphoma. After autologous stem cell transplantation all patients relapsed, and prior brentuximab vedotin exposure differed between cohorts. From thawed PBMCs, CD8+ T cells were isolated by magnetic negative selection. Generated by immunoSEQ multiplex PCR, the TCRdb table keeps only in-frame clones and is missing some. The data hold a few thousand clones, with about 69% observed a single time. Sequenced here: CD8+ T cells from blood, sampled at baseline. All receptors derive from a human donor with classical Hodgkin lymphoma.

The rearrangement uses TRBV6-1 and TRBJ2-3, with D perhaps being TRBD1 or TRBD2 (5 bases each). V gave up 2 bases and J gave up 1 base, with 16 bases separating them. The CDR3 sequence is 17 residues long. The germline V gene has CDR1 MNHNS and CDR2 SASEGT. CDR3 region: CASSELPGTVGTDTQYF. CDR3 nucleotides: TGTGCCAGCAGTGAACTCCCAGGGACGGTAGGCACAGATACGCAGTATTTT.

In its sample, this clone is large. V usage is TRBV7-3 and J usage is TRBJ2-7; 7 bases line up with TRBD2. This CDR3 has 15 amino acids. Germline V CDR1 and CDR2: SGHTA, FQGTGA. V gave up 5 bases and J gave up 3 bases; unmatched junction bases: 10. CDR3: CASSPGVGEGYEQYF. Here the CDR3 DNA reads TGTGCCAGCAGCCCGGGGGTAGGGGAGGGCTACGAGCAGTACTTC.

V gene TRBV9 combines with J gene TRBJ2-1; D is perhaps TRBD1 or TRBD2 (5 bases each). Germline assignment: CDR1 SGDLS and CDR2 YYNGEE. The CDR3 is 14 residues long. V was pared by 3 bases and J by 4 bases, with 11 bases between. CDR3 sequence: CASSELGEYNEQFF. The CDR3 bases are TGTGCCAGCAGCGAACTAGGGGAGTACAATGAGCAGTTCTTC.